The 11 T cell receptor beta chains presented below share a single source sample, sequenced in a study of ipilimumab plus nivolumab after autologous stem cell transplantation. The table came from immunoSEQ multiplex PCR; TCRdb's copy has only in-frame clones and leaves some out. The data show tens of thousands of clones, 70% to 90% seen once. The starting material was PBMCs, obtained in a trial of ipilimumab plus nivolumab as post-transplant consolidation. All receptors derive from a male donor with multiple myeloma.

The genes are TRBV15 and TRBJ1-2, with D tentatively TRBD1 (6 bases). The CDR3 sequence is 12 residues long. Germline CDR1 LNHNV, CDR2 YYDKDF (reference sequence). The V and J ends lost 3 bases and 5 bases respectively, with 7 bases between them. CDR3 protein: CATSRTGYGYTF. In nucleotides, the CDR3 is TGTGCCACCAGCAGGACAGGATATGGCTACACCTTC.

The chain links TRBV7-3 to TRBJ2-2; 11 bases align to TRBD1. Germline V gene data show CDR1 as SGHTA and CDR2 as FQGTGA. The CDR3 covers 16 residues. The junction had 7 bases not matched to a gene; V was cut back by 5 bases and J by 5 bases. CDR3 sequence: CASSPPGQGATGELFF. The CDR3 DNA reads TGTGCCAGCAGCCCCCCCGGACAGGGGGCGACCGGGGAGCTGTTTTTT.

The chain carries TRBV5-1 and TRBJ2-3, with TRBD2 matching over 11 bases. Germline V gene lookup returns CDR1 SGHRS and CDR2 YFSETQ. The CDR3 spans 15 residues. Losses at the gene ends were 4 bases for V and 2 bases for J; bases not matched to a gene: 3. Here the CDR3 reads CASSPGLADTDTQYF. The CDR3 DNA follows: TGCGCCAGCAGCCCGGGACTAGCGGACACAGATACGCAGTATTTT.

The chain is built from TRBV7-2 and TRBJ2-5, with 9 bases matching TRBD1. The V segment lost 2 bases and the J segment 2 bases; nucleotides outside the gene matches: 9. This CDR3 spans 17 amino acids. CDR1 is SGHTA and CDR2 is FQGNSA in the germline V gene. DNA of the CDR3: TGTGCCAGCAGCTTAAACCAGCCGGGACAGGGTCAAGAGACCCAGTACTTC. This gives the protein CASSLNQPGQGQETQYF.

CDR3 bases: TGTGCCAGTAGTATAGCGGGCAGCCGATACGAGCAGTACTTC. It translates to CASSIAGSRYEQYF. The V and J genes are TRBV19 and TRBJ2-7; D not certain. This CDR3 region has 14 residues. The V end was cut by 1 base, the J end by 4 bases, with 11 bases between. Germline V gene lookup returns CDR1 LNHDA and CDR2 SQIVND (reference sequence).

This clone was seen a few times. The genes are TRBV30 and TRBJ1-2; 9 bases align to TRBD1. This CDR3 is 15 amino acids long. J lost 0 bases, V lost 3 bases, and 5 bases had no gene match. Looked up from germline, CDR1 is GTSNPN and CDR2 is SVGIG (reference sequence). The DNA for the CDR3 is TGTGCCTGGAGGGTGGGACAGGGCACTAACTATGGCTACACCTTC. Translating it yields CAWRVGQGTNYGYTF.

This clone was counted only a few times. J is TRBJ1-5 and V is TRBV4-3; D is unresolved. V lost 3 bases, J lost 5 bases, and 8 bases lay in between. The CDR3 has 13 amino acids. Germline V lookup: CDR1 LGHNA, CDR2 YSLEER. CDR3 sequence (DNA): TGCGCCAGCAGCCACGGCAGAGATCAGCCCCAGCATTTT. The encoded protein is CASSHGRDQPQHF.

This chain uses TRBV6-5 with TRBJ2-1, with 9 bases fitting TRBD2. Per germline, CDR1 MNHEY and CDR2 SVGAGI. With 5 bases clipped from V and 8 bases from J, the junction kept 10 bases outside the gene matches. CDR3 length equals 15 residues. The CDR3 coding sequence is TGTGCCAGCAGTGCCCGTGTAGCGGGAGAGGATGAGCAGTTCTTC. Amino acids: CASSARVAGEDEQFF.

The chain couples TRBV11-2 to TRBJ1-2; TRBD1 is a possible D gene (6 bases). CDR3 length equals 16 residues. Per germline, CDR1 SGHAT and CDR2 FQNNGV. Between the trimmed V and J ends, which lost 4 bases and 3 bases, there was a span of 18 bases. CDR3 sequence (DNA): TGTGCCAGCAGCTCCTATACAGGGCTATACGACTATGGCTACACCTTC. It specifies CASSSYTGLYDYGYTF.

The gene calls are TRBV6-1 and TRBJ2-3; TRBD2 matches at 11 bases. The CDR3 is made up of 18 amino acids. Losses at the gene ends were 3 bases for V and 0 bases for J; bases not matched to a gene: 8. Germline V gives CDR1 MNHNS, CDR2 SASEGT. CDR3 loop: CASSDIRLAGYSTDTQYF. As DNA, the CDR3 is TGTGCCAGCAGTGATATCAGACTAGCGGGGTATAGCACAGATACGCAGTATTTT.

The chain combines TRBV18 with TRBJ2-4, with 9 bases identical to TRBD1. V shed 3 bases and J 1 base; nucleotides not matched to a gene: 4. In germline, CDR1 is KGHSH, CDR2 LQKENI. This CDR3 comprises 16 residues. CDR3 sequence reads: CASSPRQGDAKNIQYF. The CDR3 bases are TGTGCCAGCTCACCGAGACAGGGGGACGCCAAAAACATTCAGTACTTC.